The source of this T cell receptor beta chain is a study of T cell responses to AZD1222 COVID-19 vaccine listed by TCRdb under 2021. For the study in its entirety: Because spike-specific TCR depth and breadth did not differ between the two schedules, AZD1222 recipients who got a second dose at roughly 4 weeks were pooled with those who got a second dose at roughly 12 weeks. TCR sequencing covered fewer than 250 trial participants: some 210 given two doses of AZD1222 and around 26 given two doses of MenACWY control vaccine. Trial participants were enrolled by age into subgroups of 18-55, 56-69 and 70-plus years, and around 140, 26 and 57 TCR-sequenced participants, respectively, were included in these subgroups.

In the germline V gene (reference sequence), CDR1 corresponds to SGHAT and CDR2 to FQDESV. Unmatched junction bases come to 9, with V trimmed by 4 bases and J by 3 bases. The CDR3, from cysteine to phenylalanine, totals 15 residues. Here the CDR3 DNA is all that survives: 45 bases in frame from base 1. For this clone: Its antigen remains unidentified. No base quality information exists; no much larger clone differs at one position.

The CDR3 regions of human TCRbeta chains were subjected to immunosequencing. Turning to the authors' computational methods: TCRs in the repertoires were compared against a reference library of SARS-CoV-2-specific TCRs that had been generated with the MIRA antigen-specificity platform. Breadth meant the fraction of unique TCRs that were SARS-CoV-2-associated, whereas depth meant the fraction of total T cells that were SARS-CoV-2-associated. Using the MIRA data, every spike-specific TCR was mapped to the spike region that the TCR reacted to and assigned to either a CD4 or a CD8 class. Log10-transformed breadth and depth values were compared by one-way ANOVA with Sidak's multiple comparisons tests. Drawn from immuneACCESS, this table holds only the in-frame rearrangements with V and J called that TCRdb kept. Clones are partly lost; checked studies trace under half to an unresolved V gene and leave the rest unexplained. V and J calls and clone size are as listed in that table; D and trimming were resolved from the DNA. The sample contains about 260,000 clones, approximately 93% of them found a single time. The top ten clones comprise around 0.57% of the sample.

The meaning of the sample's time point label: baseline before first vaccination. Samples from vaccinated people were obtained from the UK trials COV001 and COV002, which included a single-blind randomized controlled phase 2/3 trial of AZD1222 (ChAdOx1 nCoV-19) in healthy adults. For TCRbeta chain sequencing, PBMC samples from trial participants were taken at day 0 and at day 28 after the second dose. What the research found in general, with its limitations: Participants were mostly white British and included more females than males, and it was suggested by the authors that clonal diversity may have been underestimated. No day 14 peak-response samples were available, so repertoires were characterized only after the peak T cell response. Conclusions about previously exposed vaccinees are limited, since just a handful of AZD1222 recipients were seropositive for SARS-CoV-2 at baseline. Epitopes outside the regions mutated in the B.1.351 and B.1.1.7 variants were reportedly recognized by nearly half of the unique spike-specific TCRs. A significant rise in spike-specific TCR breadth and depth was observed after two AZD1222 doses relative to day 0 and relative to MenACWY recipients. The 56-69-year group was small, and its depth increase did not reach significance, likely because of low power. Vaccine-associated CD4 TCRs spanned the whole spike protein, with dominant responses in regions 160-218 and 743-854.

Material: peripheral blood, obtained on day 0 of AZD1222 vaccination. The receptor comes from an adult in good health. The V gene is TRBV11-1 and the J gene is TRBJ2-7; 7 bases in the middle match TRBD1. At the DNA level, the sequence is TGTGCCAGCAGCTCTCTTACGTGGGACAGCTACGAGCAGTACTTC. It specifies CASSSLTWDSYEQYF. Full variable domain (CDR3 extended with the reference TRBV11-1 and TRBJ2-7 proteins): EAEVAQSPRYKITEKSQAVAFWCDPISGHATLYWYRQILGQGPELLVQFQDESVVDDSQLPKDRFSAERLKGVDSTLKIQPAELGDSAMYLCASSSLTWDSYEQYFGPGTRLTVT.